This T cell receptor beta chain was retrieved from a study of T-cell memory formation after mild COVID-19. There are a few counts of this clonotype. The antigen is unknown. The CDR3 loop spans 14 amino acids. In germline, CDR1 is MGHRA, CDR2 YSYEKL. J gave up 10 bases and V 1 base, and 1 base lay outside the gene matches. Study-wide results and caveats: Some clones that responded turned up in pre-infection memory, which suggests that cross-reactive memory joined in.

Constant-segment-primed 5'RACE gave TCR alpha and TCR beta cDNA libraries with sample barcodes and UMIs. TCRdb recomputed calls from the 5' RACE reads with MiXCR, one row per CDR3 protein. The sample consists of around 410,000 distinct CDR3 sequences, 23% of them appearing once. The rearrangement uses TRBV4-1 and TRBJ1-6, with 10 bases identical to TRBD1. Sequenced input: PBMCs or a T cell subset sorted from them (not recorded which). This sequence was found in an adult woman who had mild COVID-19 (a few samples of this study predate the infection). Cell type and time point are not known. CDR3 sequence (DNA): TGCGCCAGCAGCCAAGGGACAGGGGGATCACCCCTCCACTTT. Its translation is CASSQGTGGSPLHF.